The 30 T cell receptor beta chains below come from one sample, sequenced in a study of blood T cell repertoires in COVID-19. Generated by immunoSEQ multiplex PCR, the TCRdb table keeps only in-frame clones and is missing some. This sample has approximately 100,000 clones, with roughly 80% found just once. Source material: peripheral blood. The receptors originated from a man between 65 and 85 years old with active or convalescent COVID-19.

A single count supports this clone. The chain recombines TRBV27 with TRBJ2-1; the match to TRBD2 covers 11 bases. The V segment lost 5 bases and the J segment 5 bases; nucleotides outside the gene matches: 8. The CDR3 is made up of 16 amino acids. Germline-derived CDR1 and CDR2 are MNHEY and SMNVEV (reference sequence). In DNA, the CDR3 is TGTGCCAGCAGTCTAAGACTAGCGGGGAGTCACAATGAGCAGTTCTTC. Residues: CASSLRLAGSHNEQFF.

The chain carries TRBV10-2 and TRBJ2-7, with a weak D call TRBD2 (6 bases). V was shortened by 0 bases and J by 4 bases, with 13 bases between the two germline ends. CDR3 length: 15 residues. CDR1 is WSHSY and CDR2 is SAAADI in the germline V gene. Here the CDR3 reads CASSESLAETYEQYF. Here the CDR3 DNA reads TGCGCCAGCAGTGAGTCACTAGCTGAGACGTACGAGCAGTACTTC.

The chain carries TRBV19 and TRBJ2-7; 8 bases match TRBD1. CDR3 length: 15 amino acids. The J segment lost 0 bases and the V segment lost 4 bases, leaving 5 bases of the junction unmatched. Germline loops: CDR1 LNHDA, CDR2 SQIVND (reference sequence). In DNA form, the CDR3 reads TGTGCCAGTAGTACCCCCGGGACAGGCTCCTACGAGCAGTACTTC. Translating gives CASSTPGTGSYEQYF.

V and J are TRBV24-1 and TRBJ2-2, with 8 bases lining up with TRBD1. Unmatched junction bases numbered 3, after V lost 5 bases and J lost 8 bases. The CDR3 runs 13 residues. From germline, CDR1 is KGHDR and CDR2 SFDVKD. The CDR3 reads CATSGQGAGELFF. CDR3 coding DNA: TGTGCCACCAGTGGCCAGGGGGCAGGGGAGCTGTTTTTT.

This clone was detected once. This sequence joins TRBV10-2 and TRBJ2-5, with D possibly TRBD1 on 6 matching bases. CDR1 is WSHSY, CDR2 SAAADI, per germline. This CDR3 contains 16 residues. V lost 0 bases, J lost 4 bases, and 15 bases lay in between. The CDR3: CASSESGRGPRETQYF. The CDR3 bases are TGCGCCAGCAGTGAGTCCGGCAGGGGACCTCGAGAGACCCAGTACTTC.

The chain is built from TRBV7-2 and TRBJ2-7; D is ambiguous. Trimming stripped 5 bases from V and 0 bases from J, with 8 bases between. The CDR3 spans 13 residues. The germline gives CDR1 SGHTA, CDR2 FQGNSA. For the CDR3, the DNA is TGTGCCAGCAGCCTCCGAGGCTCCTACGAGCAGTACTTC. Encoded protein: CASSLRGSYEQYF.

This clone appeared once. The chain is built from TRBV5-4 and TRBJ2-1; 14 bases line up with TRBD2. The germline CDR1 and CDR2 sequences are SGHNT and YYREEE (reference sequence). CDR3 size: 15 residues. With V trimmed by 4 bases and J by 8 bases, 5 bases remained unmatched. CDR3 sequence: CASSLTSGRAYEQFF. The CDR3 DNA follows: TGTGCCAGCAGCCTGACTAGCGGGAGGGCGTATGAGCAGTTCTTC.

The chain is built from TRBV7-2 and TRBJ2-1, with D unclear. The CDR3 length is 15 residues. Trimming removed 1 base from V and 3 bases from J, with 10 bases in between. Germline lookup yields CDR1 SGHTA and CDR2 FQGNSA. CDR3 protein: CASSLVPQFYNEQFF. For the CDR3, the DNA is TGTGCCAGCAGCTTAGTCCCCCAGTTCTACAATGAGCAGTTCTTC.

The chain uses TRBV7-9 and TRBJ1-2; 10 bases map to TRBD1. Germline assignment: CDR1 SEHNR and CDR2 FQNEAQ (reference sequence). CDR3 length: 13 amino acids. V gave up 4 bases and J gave up 5 bases; unmatched junction bases: 1. The DNA of the CDR3 is TGTGCCAGCAGCTGGGACAGGGGATATGGCTACACCTTC. Its protein product is CASSWDRGYGYTF.

In its sample, this clone was seen a few times. The genes are TRBV7-8 and TRBJ1-1; D may be TRBD1 (6 bases). Germline V gene data show CDR1 as SGHVS and CDR2 as FQNEAQ. The germline V and J ends were trimmed by 4 bases and 4 bases, with 19 bases remaining between them. The CDR3 runs 16 residues. Written as DNA, the CDR3 is TGTGCCAGCAGCTCTACTGACAGGACCGGGCCCACTGAAGCTTTCTTT. This encodes CASSSTDRTGPTEAFF. Full variable domain (rest looked up from reference TRBV7-8 and TRBJ1-1): GAGVSQSPRYKVAKRGQDVALRCDPISGHVSLFWYQQALGQGPEFLTYFQNEAQLDKSGLPSDRFFAERPEGSVSTLKIQRTQQEDSAVYLCASSSTDRTGPTEAFFGQGTRLTVV.

The table lists this clone with a few counts. The CDR3 bases are TGTGCCAGCAGTTCCCGACAGTACAATAACTATGGCTACACCTTC. Translation gives CASSSRQYNNYGYTF. The V and J genes are TRBV28 and TRBJ1-2; D may be TRBD1 (5 bases). V lost 4 bases to trimming and J lost 1 base, with 13 bases between them. This CDR3 comprises 15 residues. CDR1 is MDHEN and CDR2 is SYDVKM in the germline V gene.

The chain has TRBV10-3 and TRBJ1-1; D unclear. CDR3 size: 13 residues. Germline V gene lookup returns CDR1 ENHRY and CDR2 SYGVKD. V was clipped by 6 bases and J by 1 base, with 9 bases between them. DNA of the CDR3: TGTGCCATCAGACCCCCCGGGAACACTGAAGCTTTCTTT. Translation gives CAIRPPGNTEAFF.

The rearrangement links TRBV2 to TRBJ1-1, with 8 bases matching TRBD1. V shed 1 base and J 1 base; nucleotides not matched to a gene: 2. This CDR3 spans 15 amino acids. Germline CDR1 reads SNHLY; CDR2 reads FYNNEI. For the CDR3, the DNA is TGTGCCAGCAGTGAAGGGCAGGGGGCGAACACTGAAGCTTTCTTT. Protein: CASSEGQGANTEAFF. Together with reference TRBV2 and TRBJ1-1, the CDR3 gives the full variable domain: EPEVTQTPSHQVTQMGQEVILRCVPISNHLYFYWYRQILGQKVEFLVSFYNNEISEKSEIFDDQFSVERPDGSNFTLKIRSTKLEDSAMYFCASSEGQGANTEAFFGQGTRLTVV.

The chain joins TRBV6-6 to TRBJ1-1, with 7 bases matching TRBD1. Germline CDR1 is MNHNY and CDR2 is SVGAGI (reference sequence). The CDR3 covers 11 residues. V was clipped by 8 bases and J by 7 bases; unmatched bases: 4. In nucleotides, the CDR3 is TGTGCCAGCTCTCGACAGGGTGAAGCTTTCTTT. This codes for CASSRQGEAFF.

This clone was observed a single time. V usage is TRBV10-3 and J usage is TRBJ1-2; 11 bases line up with TRBD1. This CDR3 region has 14 residues. Looked up from germline, CDR1 is ENHRY and CDR2 is SYGVKD. V dropped 3 bases and J dropped 8; count of bases not matched to a gene: 5. In DNA, the CDR3 is TGTGCCATCAGTGAAAAGGACAGGGGGCACGGCTACACCTTC. This codes for CAISEKDRGHGYTF.

V usage is TRBV30 and J usage is TRBJ2-1, with a tentative D call TRBD2 (7 bases). Deletions cut 1 base from V and 0 bases from J, with 13 bases between. Germline V gives CDR1 GTSNPN, CDR2 SVGIG (reference sequence). The CDR3 is made up of 16 amino acids. CDR3 region: CAWSAGGTGSYNEQFF. CDR3 bases: TGTGCCTGGAGTGCGGGGGGCACTGGCTCCTACAATGAGCAGTTCTTC.

This rearrangement joins TRBV3-1 (or the pseudogene TRBV3-2) to TRBJ2-7; 8 bases are shared with TRBD2. Germline CDR1 and CDR2: LGHDT and YNNKEL (reference sequence). V lost 0 bases, J lost 3 bases, and 4 bases stayed unmatched. The CDR3 is 15 amino acids. CDR3: CASSQEGLAGYEQYF. In DNA form, the CDR3 reads TGTGCCAGCAGCCAAGAGGGTCTAGCGGGCTACGAGCAGTACTTC.

The V gene is TRBV10-3, the J gene TRBJ1-2, with D maybe TRBD1 (6 bases). The germline gives CDR1 ENHRY, CDR2 SYGVKD. The V end lost 0 bases, the J end lost 5 bases, and 10 bases lay between the germline ends. The CDR3 length is 14 residues. The chain's CDR3 is CAISESGTNYGYTF. The CDR3, as DNA: TGTGCCATCAGTGAGTCTGGGACAAATTATGGCTACACCTTC.

CDR3 in DNA: TGTGCCAGCAGCAAGGACAGGGAGTCCTACGAGCAGTACTTC. Protein: CASSKDRESYEQYF. The chain uses TRBV11-2 and TRBJ2-7; TRBD1 aligns across 8 bases. Germline CDR1 and CDR2: SGHAT and FQNNGV. CDR3 length: 14 amino acids. J lost 1 base, V lost 5 bases, and 4 bases had no gene match. Looking up the rest from reference TRBV11-2 and TRBJ2-7 gives the full variable domain: EAGVAQSPRYKIIEKRQSVAFWCNPISGHATLYWYQQILGQGPKLLIQFQNNGVVDDSQLPKDRFSAERLKGVDSTLKIQPAKLEDSAVYLCASSKDRESYEQYFGPGTRLTVT.

CDR3 in DNA: TGCGCCAGCAGAACTAGCGGGGGACGGGCAGATACGCAGTATTTT. Its translation is CASRTSGGRADTQYF. This chain joins TRBV10-2 and TRBJ2-3; 11 nucleotides match TRBD2. Losses at the gene ends were 6 bases for V and 4 bases for J; bases not matched to a gene: 6. The CDR3 covers 15 residues. The germline CDR1 and CDR2 sequences are WSHSY and SAAADI.

The V call is TRBV5-5, the J call TRBJ2-7, with D unclear. The CDR3 has 14 residues. Germline CDR1 reads SGHKS; CDR2 reads YYEKEE (reference sequence). V lost 0 bases, J lost 3 bases, and 10 bases lay in between. DNA of the CDR3: TGTGCCAGCAGCTTGGACAGAAATAACTACGAGCAGTACTTC. Its translation: CASSLDRNNYEQYF. Based on the CDR3 plus reference TRBV5-5 and TRBJ2-7, the full variable domain is DAGVTQSPTHLIKTRGQQVTLRCSPISGHKSVSWYQQVLGQGPQFIFQYYEKEERGRGNFPDRFSARQFPNYSSELNVNALLLGDSALYLCASSLDRNNYEQYFGPGTRLTVT.

By sample fraction, this clone is medium-sized (0.01 to 0.1%). The rearrangement joins TRBV24-1 to TRBJ2-6, with D maybe TRBD1 (6 bases). Germline V gene sequence: CDR1 KGHDR, CDR2 SFDVKD. Trimming cost V 3 bases and J 2 bases, with 7 bases left between them. The CDR3 is 15 residues long. CDR3: CATSDTGTGANVLTF. As DNA, the CDR3 is TGTGCCACCAGTGATACAGGGACTGGGGCCAACGTCCTGACTTTC.

The J gene is TRBJ2-1, the V gene TRBV28; a possible D gene is TRBD1 (6 bases). Germline V gene sequence: CDR1 MDHEN, CDR2 SYDVKM. The ends were cut back, 5 bases at V and 3 bases at J, with 8 bases in the middle. This CDR3 has 13 amino acids. As DNA, the CDR3 is TGTGCCAGCAGTACAGGGTACTACAATGAGCAGTTCTTC. The encoded protein is CASSTGYYNEQFF.

The chain joins TRBV5-1 to TRBJ1-2; a weak D match, TRBD1 (5 bases). Looked up from germline, CDR1 is SGHRS and CDR2 is YFSETQ. Trimming pared 5 bases from V and 0 bases from J, leaving 14 bases between. CDR3 length: 15 amino acids. CDR3 bases: TGCGCCAGCAGTCGACAGAGTTCGGCTAACTATGGCTACACCTTC. Its protein is CASSRQSSANYGYTF.

The chain has TRBV15 and TRBJ2-1; the match to TRBD2 covers 10 bases. CDR3 length: 16 residues. V gave up 2 bases and J gave up 7 bases; unmatched junction bases: 8. Germline lookup yields CDR1 LNHNV and CDR2 YYDKDF (reference sequence). As DNA, the CDR3 is TGTGCCACCAGCAGACTGGCTAGCGGGAGTTCTAATGAGCAGTTCTTC. Its translation: CATSRLASGSSNEQFF. Together with reference TRBV15 and TRBJ2-1, the CDR3 gives the full variable domain: DAMVIQNPRYQVTQFGKPVTLSCSQTLNHNVMYWYQQKSSQAPKLLFHYYDKDFNNEADTPDNFQSRRPNTSFCFLDIRSPGLGDTAMYLCATSRLASGSSNEQFFGPGTRLTVL.

The rearrangement uses TRBV30 and TRBJ2-3, with TRBD1 as a possible D gene (5 bases). The CDR3 runs to 14 residues. Deletions cut 0 bases from V and 8 bases from J, with 15 bases between. CDR1 and CDR2 from the germline V gene are GTSNPN and SVGIG (reference sequence). This chain's CDR3 is CAWSVGGVRVTQYF. The CDR3 DNA sequence: TGTGCCTGGAGTGTGGGTGGGGTCAGGGTTACGCAGTATTTT.

This chain links TRBV5-4 with TRBJ2-7; the match to TRBD2 covers 11 bases. This CDR3 has 16 amino acids. V was pared by 4 bases and J by 5 bases, with 11 bases of the junction left unmatched. CDR1 SGHNT and CDR2 YYREEE come from the germline V gene (reference sequence). The CDR3 loop reads CASSPEFALAGDEQYF. The CDR3 nucleotides are TGTGCCAGCAGCCCGGAGTTTGCACTAGCGGGAGACGAGCAGTACTTC.

The chain links TRBV5-1 to TRBJ2-1; D is possibly TRBD2 (5 bases). V was cut by 2 bases and J by 4 bases, with 13 bases left in between. Germline CDR1 reads SGHRS; CDR2 reads YFSETQ. This CDR3 region has 15 residues. The CDR3, as DNA: TGCGCCAGCAGCTTCCAAAGCGGAGCTTACAATGAGCAGTTCTTC. Translating it yields CASSFQSGAYNEQFF.

The J gene is TRBJ1-5, the V gene TRBV30, with D possibly TRBD1 on 5 matching bases. Germline V CDR1 and CDR2: GTSNPN, SVGIG (reference sequence). This CDR3 has 16 amino acids. V was cut by 0 bases and J by 0 bases, with 12 bases left in between. The CDR3 bases are TGTGCCTGGAGTGTACGTAGACAGAATAGCAATCAGCCCCAGCATTTT. Protein product: CAWSVRRQNSNQPQHF.

The J gene is TRBJ2-7, the V gene TRBV7-2; 10 bases line up with TRBD2. The germline V gene has CDR1 SGHTA and CDR2 FQGNSA. The CDR3 totals 15 residues. V shed 3 bases and J 5 bases; nucleotides not matched to a gene: 7. CDR3 DNA: TGTGCCAGCAGCTTGGGTAGCGGGGGGCCTGACGAGCAGTACTTC. This encodes CASSLGSGGPDEQYF.